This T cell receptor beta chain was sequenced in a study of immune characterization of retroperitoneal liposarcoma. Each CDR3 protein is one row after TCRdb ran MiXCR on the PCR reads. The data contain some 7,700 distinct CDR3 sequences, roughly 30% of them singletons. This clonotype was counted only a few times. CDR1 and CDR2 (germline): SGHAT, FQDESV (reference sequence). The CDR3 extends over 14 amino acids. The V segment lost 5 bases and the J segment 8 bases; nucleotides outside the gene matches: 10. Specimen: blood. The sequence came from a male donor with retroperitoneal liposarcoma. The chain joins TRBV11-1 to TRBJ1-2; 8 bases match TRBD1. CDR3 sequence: CASSSGQGRRGYTF. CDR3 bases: TGTGCCAGCAGCAGTGGACAGGGACGGAGAGGCTACACCTTC.